The 20 T cell receptor beta chains below were found in one sample sequenced in a study of OX40 agonist ivuxolimab in advanced cancers. The table came from immunoSEQ multiplex PCR; TCRdb's copy has only in-frame clones and leaves some out. Counted here are fewer than 25,000 clones, approximately 81% occurring once; the ten biggest clones make up 24%. The sample consisted of CD4+ or CD8+ T cells sorted from blood, taken in a trial of the OX40 agonist ivuxolimab. Receptors were obtained from an adult with an advanced solid tumor such as melanoma, head and neck, liver or kidney cancer.

The chain couples TRBV28 to TRBJ1-6, with D possibly matching TRBD1 (6 bases). Germline loops: CDR1 MDHEN, CDR2 SYDVKM. The V end lost 4 bases, the J end lost 4 bases, and 17 bases lay between the germline ends. The CDR3 spans 17 residues. This CDR3 reads CASSSPFTGLYNSPLHF. CDR3 in DNA: TGTGCCAGCAGTTCCCCCTTTACAGGGCTTTATAATTCACCCCTCCACTTT.

This clone was observed a handful of times. The CDR3 spells CAWSTGANTEAFF. CDR3 DNA sequence: TGTGCCTGGAGTACAGGAGCCAACACTGAAGCTTTCTTT. The chain carries TRBV30 and TRBJ1-1, with D perhaps TRBD1 (5 bases). Germline CDR1 and CDR2: GTSNPN and SVGIG (reference sequence). Trimming left V 2 bases short and J 2 bases short, with 9 bases between. The length of the CDR3 is 13 residues.

This clone has just a few counts. The V and J genes are TRBV6-6 and TRBJ1-1, with TRBD1 matching 7 bases. Germline V gene sequence: CDR1 MNHNY, CDR2 SVGAGI (reference sequence). This CDR3 contains 14 residues. V was clipped by 6 bases and J by 1 base; unmatched bases: 5. CDR3 sequence reads: CASRIDRANTEAFF. The CDR3 nucleotides read TGTGCCAGCAGAATCGACAGGGCGAACACTGAAGCTTTCTTT.

This clone was seen once. This sequence joins TRBV11-2 and TRBJ1-1; D is perhaps TRBD1 (5 bases). With 5 bases removed from V and 11 bases from J, the gap between germline ends came to 18 bases. Germline CDR1 is SGHAT and CDR2 is FQNNGV. The CDR3 loop spans 13 amino acids. In DNA form, the CDR3 reads TGTGCCAGCAGCGCTTACCAGGGTTCAGGGGCTTTCTTT. This codes for CASSAYQGSGAFF.

The chain recombines TRBV28 with TRBJ2-3; D is ambiguous. This CDR3 region has 17 residues. The germline V and J ends were trimmed by 5 bases and 2 bases, with 20 bases remaining between them. Germline values: CDR1 MDHEN, CDR2 SYDVKM. The CDR3 DNA sequence: TGTGCCAGCAGTCCTTCCCTCACAAATTCCCCCACAGATACGCAGTATTTT. The encoded protein is CASSPSLTNSPTDTQYF.

The chain is built from TRBV27 and TRBJ2-7; 15 bases match TRBD2. The CDR3 is 14 amino acids. V lost 6 bases, J lost 3 bases, and 0 bases stayed unmatched. Looked up from germline, CDR1 is MNHEY and CDR2 is SMNVEV (reference sequence). CDR3 sequence (DNA): TGTGCCAGCAGGGGACTAGCGGGGGGCTACGAGCAGTACTTC. It codes for CASRGLAGGYEQYF.

V usage is TRBV9 and J usage is TRBJ2-1; 7 bases are a match to TRBD2. The germline V gene encodes CDR1 SGDLS and CDR2 YYNGEE. There are 17 residues in the CDR3. The V segment lost 4 bases and the J segment 0 bases; nucleotides outside the gene matches: 10. CDR3 amino acids: CASSPVGGITSYNEQFF. The CDR3 region has the DNA TGTGCCAGCAGCCCGGTGGGGGGGATAACCTCCTACAATGAGCAGTTCTTC.

The chain employs TRBV21-1 and TRBJ1-1; the D call of TRBD1 is as the table states it, not checked on the DNA. TRBV21-1 is a pseudogene segment. The CDR3 contains 16 residues. CDR3 amino acids: CASFYPGTGAKTEAFF. In DNA form, the CDR3 reads TGTGCCAGCTTTTATCCGGGGACAGGGGCGAAGACTGAAGCTTTCTTT.

For the CDR3, the DNA is TGTGCCACCAGCAGAGCCACGACTGGGAACTATGGCTACACCTTC. Translating gives CATSRATTGNYGYTF. This sequence joins TRBV15 and TRBJ1-2; D unresolved. Germline CDR1 and CDR2: LNHNV and YYDKDF (reference sequence). The V gene lost 1 base and the J gene lost 2 bases, with 11 bases spanning the gap. The CDR3 is 15 amino acids.

V gene TRBV29-1 combines with J gene TRBJ2-5; TRBD1 aligns across 10 bases. The CDR3 has 13 amino acids. V was pared by 8 bases and J by 4 bases, with 7 bases of the junction left unmatched. CDR1 SQVTM and CDR2 ANQGSEA come from the germline V gene. The CDR3 nucleotides are TGCAGCCACCCTAGGACAGGGGGAGAGACCCAGTACTTC. Residues: CSHPRTGGETQYF.

The chain has TRBV6-5 and TRBJ2-1; D uncertain. Looked up from germline, CDR1 is MNHEY and CDR2 is SVGAGI. This CDR3 is 11 amino acids long. With 2 bases removed from V and 10 bases from J, the gap between germline ends came to 6 bases. CDR3 residues: CASSYGREQFF. The CDR3 nucleotides are TGTGCCAGCAGTTACGGGCGGGAGCAGTTCTTC.

The gene calls are TRBV27 and TRBJ1-6; D ambiguous. The CDR3 has 15 amino acids. V lost 8 bases and J 4 bases, leaving 15 bases between the germline ends. CDR1 is MNHEY, CDR2 SMNVEV, per germline (reference sequence). CDR3 coding DNA: TGTGCCAGCGGCGTGGCAGCGGCATATAATTCACCCCTCCACTTT. It yields the protein CASGVAAAYNSPLHF.

This clone was found once. The genes are TRBV5-8 and TRBJ2-7; perhaps TRBD1 as D (6 bases). V was trimmed by 2 bases and J by 2 bases, leaving 11 bases between them. The CDR3 is 14 residues long. CDR1 is SGHTS, CDR2 YDEGEE, per germline. CDR3 DNA sequence: TGTGCCAGCAGCTTTAGGGACAAGACCTACGAGCAGTACTTC. Translated, it gives CASSFRDKTYEQYF.

The V and J genes are TRBV7-6 and TRBJ2-2; tentatively, D is TRBD2 (6 bases). This CDR3 is built from 12 residues. Deletions cut 5 bases from V and 7 bases from J, with 8 bases between. Germline CDR1 reads SGHVS; CDR2 reads FNYEAQ. Here the CDR3 reads CASSRGFGELFF. The DNA for the CDR3 is TGTGCCAGCAGCCGGGGGTTCGGGGAGCTGTTTTTT.

Written as DNA, the CDR3 is TGTGCCAGCAGTCGCCCTAGCGGGAGGACAGCCAATGAGCAGTTCTTC. This sequence encodes CASSRPSGRTANEQFF. The chain recombines TRBV27 with TRBJ2-1; 11 bases match TRBD2. This CDR3 is built from 16 residues. The V gene's germline CDR1 is MNHEY and CDR2 SMNVEV (reference sequence). J gave up 6 bases and V 5 bases, and 9 bases lay outside the gene matches.

This chain joins TRBV4-2 and TRBJ1-2; D remains unclear. Trimming left V 1 base short and J 2 bases short, with 5 bases between. There are 13 residues in the CDR3. Per the germline V gene, CDR1 is LGHNA and CDR2 is YNFKEQ. CDR3 loop: CASSQGNNYGYTF. The CDR3, as DNA: TGTGCCAGCAGCCAAGGAAACAACTATGGCTACACCTTC.

CDR3 DNA sequence: TGTGCCAGCGGGAGGGGTGGCACCGGGGAGCTGTTTTTT. Amino acids: CASGRGGTGELFF. The genes are TRBV27 and TRBJ2-2; 7 bases are shared with TRBD2. The V gene's germline CDR1 is MNHEY and CDR2 SMNVEV (reference sequence). Unmatched junction bases numbered 4, after V lost 8 bases and J lost 4 bases. The length of the CDR3 is 13 residues.

This clone showed up just once. This chain links TRBV28 with TRBJ2-7; D call uncertain. V lost 4 bases and J lost 6, with 7 bases in between. Germline CDR1 is MDHEN and CDR2 is SYDVKM. The CDR3 extends over 11 amino acids. CDR3 in DNA: TGTGCCAGCAGTTCTTCTCCCGAGCAGTACTTC. It is translated as CASSSSPEQYF.

V gene TRBV6-5 combines with J gene TRBJ1-1; D remains unclear. CDR1 is MNHEY and CDR2 is SVGAGI in the germline V gene. Trimming took 0 bases from V and 4 from J, leaving 9 bases between them. The CDR3 extends over 14 amino acids. As DNA, the CDR3 is TGTGCCAGCAGTTACTCAGACGGCGGCACTGAAGCTTTCTTT. Translated, it gives CASSYSDGGTEAFF.

This chain joins TRBV27 and TRBJ2-5; D uncertain. CDR3 length: 13 amino acids. Per the germline V gene, CDR1 is MNHEY and CDR2 is SMNVEV (reference sequence). The V end lost 2 bases, the J end lost 1 base, and 5 bases lay between the germline ends. The CDR3 coding sequence is TGTGCCAGCAGTTTACTCAGCCAAGAGACCCAGTACTTC. The encoded protein is CASSLLSQETQYF.